What follows are 31 T cell receptor beta chains derived from one specimen sequenced in a study of T cell repertoires in cytomegalovirus infection. These receptors lack a known antigen. MiXCR was run by TCRdb on the reads, yielding one entry per CDR3 protein. The sample has about 920,000 distinct CDR3 sequences; approximately 31% are singletons. Here the sequenced sample was cultured CD8+ T cells from PBMCs, taken from culture after CMV antigen stimulation. Source of these receptors: a human donor in good health (CMV status not recorded). Some clones in this sample may be carry-over from other donors' samples.

About this clonotype: An end of the junction does not agree with germline; a read error may underlie this. This chain joins TRBV2 and TRBJ2-1; 8 nucleotides match TRBD1. The CDR3 has 16 amino acids. CDR1 and CDR2 (germline): SNHLY, FYNNEI. CDR3 protein: CASSEGGTGPYNEQFF. In DNA form, the CDR3 reads TGTGCCAGCAGTGAAGGAGGGACAGGCCCCTATAATGAGCAGTTCTTC.

This clonotype came up a few times. The CDR3 DNA sequence: TGTGCCAGCCCAGGGTACACCGGGGAGCTGTTTTTT. This gives the protein CASPGYTGELFF. The chain employs TRBV12-3 or TRBV12-4 and TRBJ2-2, with TRBD1 as a possible D gene (5 bases). This CDR3 has 12 amino acids. Trimming removed 8 bases at V and 3 bases at J, with 7 bases between.

This clonotype showed up many times. The chain couples TRBV6-1 to TRBJ2-5; 13 bases match TRBD2. V trimming: 3 bases; J trimming: 7 bases; junction bases outside the gene matches: 5. Looked up from germline, CDR1 is MNHNS and CDR2 is SASEGT. This CDR3 region has 15 residues. As DNA, the CDR3 is TGTGCCAGCAGTGAGGGACTAGCGGGGACCCTGACCCAGTACTTC. This encodes CASSEGLAGTLTQYF.

V usage is TRBV14 and J usage is TRBJ2-1; weak D call: TRBD2 (5 bases). This CDR3 has 16 residues. Trimming pared 0 bases from V and 8 bases from J, leaving 17 bases between. Germline values: CDR1 SGHDN, CDR2 FVKESK. The CDR3 protein is CASSQDGLGVHDEQFF. The CDR3 DNA is TGTGCCAGCAGCCAAGACGGACTTGGGGTCCACGATGAGCAGTTCTTC.

This sequence joins TRBV15 and TRBJ2-1; TRBD1 matches at 8 bases. Looked up from germline, CDR1 is LNHNV and CDR2 is YYDKDF (reference sequence). J lost 5 bases, V lost 3 bases, and 9 bases had no gene match. The CDR3 runs to 16 residues. CDR3 protein: CATSSSPGTGHNEQFF. In nucleotides, the CDR3 is TGTGCCACCAGCAGCTCTCCCGGGACAGGCCACAATGAGCAGTTCTTC. Using reference TRBV15 and TRBJ2-1 for the parts outside the CDR3, the full variable domain is DAMVIQNPRYQVTQFGKPVTLSCSQTLNHNVMYWYQQKSSQAPKLLFHYYDKDFNNEADTPDNFQSRRPNTSFCFLDIRSPGLGDTAMYLCATSSSPGTGHNEQFFGPGTRLTVL.

The chain links TRBV6-1 to TRBJ2-7; 10 bases are shared with TRBD2. Trimming removed 0 bases from V and 5 bases from J; junction bases left unmatched: 4. Germline CDR1 MNHNS, CDR2 SASEGT. The CDR3 runs to 15 residues. The CDR3 region has the DNA TGTGCCAGCAGTGAAGCCGGGACTAGCGTCGACGAGCAGTACGTC. It specifies CASSEAGTSVDEQYV.

This chain uses TRBV7-6 with TRBJ2-7, with D perhaps matching TRBD1 (7 bases). V was clipped by 5 bases and J by 2 bases, with 19 bases between them. This CDR3 contains 16 residues. CDR1 is SGHVS, CDR2 FNYEAQ, per germline. This CDR3 is CASSPQGGRTPYEQYF. CDR3 in DNA: TGTGCCAGCAGCCCCCAGGGGGGACGGACCCCCTACGAGCAGTACTTC.

This clonotype was detected ten times or more. V and J are TRBV29-1 and TRBJ1-2; D uncertain. Germline CDR1 reads SQVTM; CDR2 reads ANQGSEA. Trimming removed 4 bases from V and 4 bases from J, with 10 bases in between. The CDR3 runs 12 residues. CDR3 nucleotide sequence: TGCAGCGTTGTGGTGGAATTCTATGGCTACACCTTC. This translates into CSVVVEFYGYTF.

This clonotype was seen more than once but under ten times. The chain couples TRBV12-3 or TRBV12-4 to TRBJ1-1; D might be TRBD1 (6 bases). Between the trimmed V and J ends, which lost 6 bases and 5 bases, there was a span of 16 bases. The CDR3 is made up of 14 amino acids. CDR3 nucleotides: TGTGCCAGCAGGGCAAGGGGGGGCAGTACTGAAGCTTTCTTT. It encodes CASRARGGSTEAFF.

This clonotype was counted a few times. The rearrangement links TRBV19 to TRBJ1-5, with a tentative D call TRBD1 (5 bases). The V end lost 3 bases, the J end lost 5 bases, and 11 bases lay between the germline ends. This CDR3 comprises 14 residues. Germline V CDR1 and CDR2: LNHDA, SQIVND (reference sequence). CDR3 in amino acids: CASSIGTPDQPQHF. The CDR3 bases are TGTGCCAGTAGTATCGGGACTCCTGATCAGCCCCAGCATTTT.

The rearrangement uses TRBV4-1 and TRBJ1-2; weak D call: TRBD1 (6 bases). In germline, CDR1 is MGHRA, CDR2 YSYEKL. The CDR3 has 13 amino acids. Trimming took off 5 bases at V and 7 bases at J, with 14 bases between the two ends. CDR3 loop: CASSSTGHSGYTF. CDR3 nucleotides: TGCGCCAGCAGCTCGACGGGACATTCTGGCTACACCTTC.

The chain has TRBV12-3 or TRBV12-4 and TRBJ1-6; the match to TRBD1 covers 8 bases. V trimming: 6 bases; J trimming: 8 bases; junction bases outside the gene matches: 9. There are 15 residues in the CDR3. CDR3 nucleotides: TGTGCCAGCAGATCTGACAGGGGAGTTGATTCACCCCTCCACTTT. Residues: CASRSDRGVDSPLHF.

This chain links TRBV19 with TRBJ2-4, with D perhaps given as TRBD1 or TRBD2 (6 bases each). Trimming cost V 5 bases and J 2 bases, with 10 bases left between them. Germline CDR1 reads LNHDA; CDR2 reads SQIVND (reference sequence). CDR3 length equals 14 residues. The CDR3 coding sequence is TGTGCCAGTAGTGGAGGGGGGTCCAAAAACATTCAGTACTTC. It encodes CASSGGGSKNIQYF.

This clonotype came up a few times. The chain joins TRBV7-6 to TRBJ2-1; D could derive from TRBD1 or TRBD2 (6 bases each). Per germline, CDR1 SGHVS and CDR2 FNYEAQ. The CDR3 has 11 residues. CDR3 sequence: CASGTGNEQFF. The CDR3, as DNA: TGTGCTAGCGGAACAGGGAATGAGCAGTTCTTC.

Regarding this clonotype: Sequence at one end of the junction differs from germline and may be a read error. The chain recombines TRBV4-3 with TRBJ1-6; D is perhaps TRBD1 (5 bases). CDR3 length equals 18 residues. In germline, CDR1 is LGHNA, CDR2 YSLEER. CDR3 sequence: CTSSHTIGASSYNSPLHF. As DNA, the CDR3 is TGCACCAGCAGCCACACTATCGGGGCCAGCTCCTATAATTCACCCCTCCACTTT.

V and J are TRBV6-2 or TRBV6-3 and TRBJ2-2, with D unclear. CDR3 length equals 12 residues. CDR1 MNHEY and CDR2 SVGEGT come from the germline V gene. V was trimmed by 8 bases and J by 4 bases, leaving 8 bases between them. CDR3 sequence reads: CASARSTGELFF. The CDR3 coding sequence is TGTGCCAGCGCAAGAAGCACCGGGGAGCTGTTTTTT.

This clonotype was seen only a few times. The chain uses TRBV19 and TRBJ2-3, with 9 bases aligning to TRBD1. The CDR3 loop spans 18 amino acids. The germline gives CDR1 LNHDA, CDR2 SQIVND (reference sequence). J gave up 6 bases and V 0 bases, and 13 bases lay outside the gene matches. This CDR3 is CASSIDEEGTGPHDTQYF. DNA for the CDR3: TGTGCCAGTAGTATAGACGAGGAGGGGACAGGGCCACACGATACGCAGTATTTT. The full variable domain, its missing parts supplied by reference TRBV19 and TRBJ2-3, is DGGITQSPKYLFRKEGQNVTLSCEQNLNHDAMYWYRQDPGQGLRLIYYSQIVNDFQKGDIAEGYSVSREKKESFPLTVTSAQKNPTAFYLCASSIDEEGTGPHDTQYFGPGTRLTVL.

The gene calls are TRBV15 and TRBJ2-7, with TRBD1 matching 7 bases. The trim removed 6 bases at V and 2 bases at J, leaving 10 bases unmatched. This CDR3 contains 15 residues. CDR1 and CDR2 (germline): LNHNV, YYDKDF (reference sequence). CDR3 region: CATSMGQSYPYEQYF. The CDR3 DNA reads as TGTGCCACCAGTATGGGACAGAGTTATCCCTACGAGCAGTACTTC. The complete variable domain, with remaining parts taken from reference TRBV15 and TRBJ2-7, reads DAMVIQNPRYQVTQFGKPVTLSCSQTLNHNVMYWYQQKSSQAPKLLFHYYDKDFNNEADTPDNFQSRRPNTSFCFLDIRSPGLGDTAMYLCATSMGQSYPYEQYFGPGTRLTVT.

This clonotype occurred many times. The rearrangement joins TRBV7-2 to TRBJ2-3; TRBD2 agrees at 12 bases. The CDR3 has 15 amino acids. V lost 5 bases and J lost 4; bases outside the gene matches: 4. In germline, CDR1 is SGHTA, CDR2 FQGNSA. This CDR3 is CASSLGLAGPDTQYF. In DNA form, the CDR3 reads TGTGCCAGCAGCCTCGGACTAGCGGGGCCAGATACGCAGTATTTT.

V and J are TRBV9 and TRBJ2-1; TRBD1 aligns across 7 bases. After removal of 3 bases from V and 3 bases from J, the junction contained 9 bases not matched to a gene. The length of the CDR3 is 16 residues. Germline V gives CDR1 SGDLS, CDR2 YYNGEE. In DNA form, the CDR3 reads TGTGCCAGCAGCGGACACCGACAGGGCATCTACAATGAGCAGTTCTTC. This sequence encodes CASSGHRQGIYNEQFF.

The chain's CDR3 is CASEIAGGRNTGELFF. The CDR3 region has the DNA TGTGCCAGCGAGATAGCGGGGGGGCGAAACACCGGGGAGCTGTTTTTT. The chain carries TRBV2 and TRBJ2-2, with 11 positions matching TRBD2. Losses at the gene ends were 8 bases for V and 2 bases for J; bases not matched to a gene: 7. The CDR3 extends over 16 amino acids. Germline lookup yields CDR1 SNHLY and CDR2 FYNNEI.

On this clonotype itself: A single base separates this from a much larger clone, so it may be a read error. V is TRBV5-1 and J is TRBJ1-1; no definite D call. Trimming took 2 bases from V and 5 from J, leaving 13 bases between them. The CDR3 runs to 14 residues. Germline values: CDR1 SGHRS, CDR2 YFSETQ. CDR3 protein: CASSLVILGTEAFF. CDR3 DNA sequence: TGCGCCAGCAGCTTAGTGATCCTCGGGACTGAAGCTTTCTTT.

V gene TRBV11-2 combines with J gene TRBJ2-7; D possibly matches TRBD1 or TRBD2 (6 bases each). V was trimmed by 0 bases and J by 0 bases, leaving 12 bases between them. The CDR3 sequence is 16 residues long. Looked up from germline, CDR1 is SGHAT and CDR2 is FQNNGV. This CDR3 is CASSLDRGLLSYEQYV. The CDR3 nucleotides are TGTGCCAGCAGCTTAGATCGGGGGCTTCTCTCCTACGAGCAGTACGTC.

This clonotype showed up just a few times. V usage is TRBV4-1 and J usage is TRBJ2-5; the D gene is possibly TRBD2 (7 bases). V lost 0 bases and J lost 5, with 16 bases in between. Germline assignment: CDR1 MGHRA and CDR2 YSYEKL. This CDR3 has 16 amino acids. Written as DNA, the CDR3 is TGCGCCAGCAGCCAAGACCCGCGGGGGCTGGAGGAGACCCAGTACTTC. This codes for CASSQDPRGLEETQYF.

This clonotype was detected a few times. V gene TRBV6-6 combines with J gene TRBJ1-1; the D is unclear. Germline V gives CDR1 MNHNY, CDR2 SVGAGI (reference sequence). The CDR3 contains 15 residues. The germline V and J ends were trimmed by 0 bases and 1 base, with 9 bases remaining between them. Written as DNA, the CDR3 is TGTGCCAGCAGTTACTCGAAGACGGCGAACACTGAAGCTTTCTTT. As protein: CASSYSKTANTEAFF.

There are a few counts of this clonotype. The rearrangement joins TRBV6-5 to TRBJ2-7; D gene ambiguous. With 6 bases removed from V and 3 bases from J, the gap between germline ends came to 9 bases. The V gene's germline CDR1 is MNHEY and CDR2 SVGAGI. The CDR3 is 12 amino acids. CDR3 sequence: CASRSSGYEQYV. CDR3 DNA sequence: TGTGCCAGCAGGAGTAGTGGCTACGAGCAGTACGTC.

The CDR3 DNA is TGTGCCAGCAGCTTAATCTCTAGCGGGGGAGGCGGCGAGCAGTACGTC. It encodes CASSLISSGGGGEQYV. The rearrangement joins TRBV7-3 to TRBJ2-7; TRBD2 agrees at 10 bases. The germline V gene has CDR1 SGHTA and CDR2 FQGTGA. After removal of 1 base from V and 6 bases from J, the junction contained 9 bases not matched to a gene. This CDR3 spans 16 amino acids.

This clonotype was recorded many times. The chain has TRBV7-6 and TRBJ2-5; D might be TRBD1 (6 bases). In germline, CDR1 is SGHVS, CDR2 FNYEAQ. V lost 4 bases and J lost 3, with 21 bases in between. CDR3 length: 17 amino acids. The DNA of the CDR3 is TGTGCCAGCAGCTGGGTCTGGCAACGGGACACCGAAGAGACCCAGTACTTC. Protein: CASSWVWQRDTEETQYF.

This clonotype was found a few times. The chain employs TRBV27 and TRBJ1-5, with D hard to call. This CDR3 contains 15 residues. Germline V gene lookup returns CDR1 MNHEY and CDR2 SMNVEV (reference sequence). V lost 6 bases, J lost 0 bases, and 12 bases lay in between. The CDR3 DNA reads TGTGCCAGCAGCACCAAACCCTATAGCAATCAGCCCCAGCATTTT. Residues: CASSTKPYSNQPQHF.

The CDR3 spells CSVELPRYEQYF. The CDR3 region has the DNA TGCAGCGTTGAACTCCCAAGGTACGAGCAGTACTTC. J is TRBJ2-7 and V is TRBV29-1; D call uncertain. The CDR3 has 12 residues. Per the germline V gene, CDR1 is SQVTM and CDR2 is ANQGSEA. The V gene lost 2 bases and the J gene lost 4 bases, with 9 bases spanning the gap.

The chain links TRBV29-1 to TRBJ1-1; tentative D call: TRBD1 (5 bases). Per the germline V gene, CDR1 is SQVTM and CDR2 is ANQGSEA. V lost 4 bases to trimming and J lost 6 bases, with 9 bases between them. This CDR3 spans 11 amino acids. CDR3 nucleotide sequence: TGCAGCGTTGGGGGCCAGGCTGAAGCTTTCTTT. Protein product: CSVGGQAEAFF.